This passage covers 8 T cell receptor beta chains from one sample sequenced in a study of T cells in Graves' hyperthyroidism and ophthalmopathy. RNA transcripts served as the template for amplifying TCR beta CDR3 regions. First-round RT-PCR of the TCR CDR3 relied on the HTBI primer set. Each CDR3 protein is one row after TCRdb ran MiXCR on the multiplex PCR reads. The sample holds 300,000 to 450,000 distinct CDR3 sequences, about a sixth seen once. Sequencing input: blood. The receptors were sampled from a woman aged 25 to 39 with Graves' hyperthyroidism that later progressed to Graves' ophthalmopathy.

This clonotype showed up many times. J is TRBJ1-1 and V is TRBV2; D is perhaps TRBD1 (5 bases). The CDR3 is 10 amino acids. Looked up from germline, CDR1 is SNHLY and CDR2 is FYNNEI. V was trimmed by 9 bases and J by 4 bases, leaving 6 bases between them. The CDR3 loop is CASRGTEAFF. CDR3 DNA: TGTGCCAGTAGGGGCACTGAAGCTTTCTTT.

This clonotype was counted at least ten times. The genes are TRBV12-3 or TRBV12-4 and TRBJ1-2, with a weak D call TRBD1 (6 bases). The V end lost 8 bases, the J end lost 6 bases, and 19 bases lay between the germline ends. The CDR3 totals 14 residues. The CDR3, as DNA: TGTGCCAGCGGGCAAGGGGGGGGCACGGATGGCTACACCTTC. Its protein product is CASGQGGGTDGYTF.

V is TRBV19 and J is TRBJ1-5; a possible D gene is TRBD1 (6 bases). This CDR3 has 17 residues. Between the trimmed V and J ends, which lost 4 bases and 1 base, there was a span of 17 bases. Germline V lookup: CDR1 LNHDA, CDR2 SQIVND (reference sequence). Here the CDR3 DNA reads TGTGCCAGTAGTAGTACTCTGGGGGCCCGAAGCAATCAGCCCCAGCATTTT. It codes for CASSSTLGARSNQPQHF.

In this sample, this clonotype turned up many times. The chain recombines TRBV5-8 with TRBJ2-5, with 8 bases lining up with TRBD1. The CDR3 is made up of 16 amino acids. Germline loops: CDR1 SGHTS, CDR2 YDEGEE. The junction had 15 bases not matched to a gene; V was cut back by 6 bases and J by 5 bases. The CDR3 is CASTPGVQGGVETQYF. DNA for the CDR3: TGTGCCAGCACCCCCGGTGTACAGGGGGGCGTCGAGACCCAGTACTTC.

This clonotype has only a few counts. The chain has TRBV7-9 and TRBJ2-7; maybe TRBD2 (5 bases). The CDR3 contains 14 residues. The germline CDR1 and CDR2 sequences are SEHNR and FQNEAQ (reference sequence). Trimming removed 5 bases from V and 2 bases from J, with 13 bases in between. The CDR3 coding sequence is TGTGCCAGCAGCCCCCCGGGAAAAGCCTACGAGCAGTACTTC. It encodes CASSPPGKAYEQYF.

A few counts support this clonotype. The chain is built from TRBV20-1 and TRBJ2-2; TRBD1 matches 8 bases. V shed 3 bases, J shed 6 bases, and the junction held 12 bases outside the gene matches. The CDR3 has 16 amino acids. CDR1 is DFQATT and CDR2 is SNEGSKA in the germline V gene (reference sequence). CDR3 amino acids: CSASAGTGEWAGELFF. DNA of the CDR3: TGCAGTGCTAGCGCCGGGACAGGCGAGTGGGCCGGGGAGCTGTTTTTT.

This clonotype was recorded a few times. The chain recombines TRBV5-5 with TRBJ2-7; D possibly corresponds to TRBD1 (7 bases). Trimming took 2 bases from V and 3 from J, leaving 15 bases between them. This CDR3 comprises 15 residues. Germline V lookup: CDR1 SGHKS, CDR2 YYEKEE (reference sequence). This CDR3 is CASSFRPGGGYEQYF. As DNA, the CDR3 is TGTGCCAGCAGCTTTAGGCCAGGGGGAGGCTACGAGCAGTACTTC.

This clonotype was detected many times. The V and J genes are TRBV10-3 and TRBJ2-2, with D perhaps TRBD1 (6 bases). Trimming cost V 4 bases and J 0 bases, with 18 bases left between them. Looked up from germline, CDR1 is ENHRY and CDR2 is SYGVKD. The CDR3 totals 18 residues. The CDR3 sequence is CAISAAPGQPPNTGELFF. The CDR3 nucleotides are TGTGCCATCAGTGCCGCCCCCGGACAGCCCCCGAACACCGGGGAGCTGTTTTTT.